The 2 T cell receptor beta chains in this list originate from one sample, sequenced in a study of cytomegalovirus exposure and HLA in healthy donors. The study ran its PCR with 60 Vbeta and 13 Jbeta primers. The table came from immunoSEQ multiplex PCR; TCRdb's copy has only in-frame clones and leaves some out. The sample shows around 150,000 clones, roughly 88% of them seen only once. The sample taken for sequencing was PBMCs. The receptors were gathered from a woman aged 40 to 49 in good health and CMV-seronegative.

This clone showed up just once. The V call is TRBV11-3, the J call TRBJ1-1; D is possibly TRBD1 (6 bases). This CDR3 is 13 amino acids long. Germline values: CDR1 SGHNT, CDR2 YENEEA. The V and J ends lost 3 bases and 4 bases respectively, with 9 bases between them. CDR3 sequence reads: CASSFDRSTEAFF. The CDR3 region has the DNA TGTGCCAGCAGCTTCGACAGGTCCACTGAAGCTTTCTTT.

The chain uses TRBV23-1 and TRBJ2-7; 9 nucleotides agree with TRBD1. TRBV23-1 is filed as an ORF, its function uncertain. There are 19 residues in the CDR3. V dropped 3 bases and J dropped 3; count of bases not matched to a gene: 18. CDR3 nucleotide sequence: TGCGCCAGCAGTCACCAAGGGCCCGGGACAGGGTTCGATAACTACGAGCAGTACTTC. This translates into CASSHQGPGTGFDNYEQYF.